This T cell receptor beta chain originates from a study of cytotoxic CD8 clonotypes in ibrutinib-treated CLL. Findings of the study overall: Treatment saw public clonotypes, which were uncommon, either contract or stay stable. A rise in clonality was seen at ibrutinib response, and a fall back toward baseline was seen at progression. Patients with sustained remission and those progressing were sampled at differing times.

In the case of this clone: The antigen remains unidentified.

This CDR3 is 14 amino acids long. Germline V lookup: CDR1 MNHEY, CDR2 SMNVEV (reference sequence). V shed 5 bases and J 4 bases; nucleotides not matched to a gene: 7. Assay used: immunoSEQ multiplex PCR; TCRdb lists only in-frame clones, some missing. The sample includes about 130,000 clones, 80% to 90% of them seen just once. This TCR was recovered from a human donor with chronic lymphocytic leukemia. Sequences were derived from PBMCs, sampled after 24 months of ibrutinib treatment. The V and J genes are TRBV27 and TRBJ1-1, with 7 bases lining up with TRBD1. The CDR3 loop is CASSQETGITEAFF. The CDR3 region has the DNA TGTGCCAGCAGTCAAGAGACAGGGATCACTGAAGCTTTCTTT.